The 22 T cell receptor beta chains below were found in one sample sequenced in a study of cytomegalovirus exposure and HLA in healthy donors. The PCR made use of 60 Vbeta and 13 Jbeta primers. TCRdb's copy holds only in-frame clones and misses some; the assay was immunoSEQ multiplex PCR. The sample has roughly 150,000 clones, around 77% seen once; the top ten hold around 4.8%. Source material: PBMCs. Receptors originate from a man aged 25-45 years in good health.

The chain carries TRBV10-3 and TRBJ1-2, with TRBD1 matching over 9 bases. V was clipped by 5 bases and J by 6 bases; unmatched bases: 4. Germline assignment: CDR1 ENHRY and CDR2 SYGVKD. The CDR3 totals 13 residues. The CDR3: CAISKGQGDGYTF. The CDR3 nucleotides read TGTGCCATCAGTAAGGGACAGGGAGATGGCTACACCTTC.

This clone was recorded only once. The sample holds other DNA sequences that translate to the same CDR3. The rearrangement joins TRBV7-3 to TRBJ2-1; TRBD2 matches at 13 bases. V was pared by 3 bases and J by 4 bases, with 0 bases of the junction left unmatched. Germline CDR1 is SGHTA and CDR2 is FQGTGA. This CDR3 spans 15 amino acids. The CDR3, as DNA: TGTGCCAGCAGCTTGGGACTAGCGGGGTACAATGAGCAGTTCTTC. Translation gives CASSLGLAGYNEQFF.

V usage is TRBV7-9 and J usage is TRBJ1-6; D ambiguous. Germline V CDR1 and CDR2: SEHNR, FQNEAQ (reference sequence). V lost 5 bases to trimming and J lost 9 bases, with 14 bases between them. CDR3 length equals 14 residues. The CDR3 loop reads CASSRFGEGSPLHF. CDR3 coding DNA: TGTGCCAGCAGCCGCTTCGGTGAGGGTTCACCCCTCCACTTT.

The V gene is TRBV2, the J gene TRBJ1-5; 7 bases agree with TRBD1. Germline CDR1 SNHLY, CDR2 FYNNEI. V was clipped by 0 bases and J by 9 bases; unmatched bases: 8. The CDR3 length is 15 residues. In DNA, the CDR3 is TGTGCCAGCAGTGAAGCCCGACAGGGTGGTCCGCCCCAGCATTTT. Its protein product is CASSEARQGGPPQHF.

This clone showed up just a few times. This sequence joins TRBV9 and TRBJ2-7; possible D gene TRBD1, 5 bases. The CDR3 has 12 amino acids. The V end was cut by 4 bases, the J end by 6 bases, with 11 bases between. The germline V gene has CDR1 SGDLS and CDR2 YYNGEE. The chain's CDR3 is CASSPAQGEQYF. The DNA for the CDR3 is TGTGCCAGCAGCCCCGCCCAGGGCGAGCAGTACTTC.

The chain links TRBV4-1 to TRBJ2-7; tentative D call: TRBD2 (6 bases). V lost 4 bases and J lost 2, with 18 bases in between. Looked up from germline, CDR1 is MGHRA and CDR2 is YSYEKL. The length of the CDR3 is 16 residues. CDR3 residues: CASSPGVGGDAYEQYF. The CDR3 bases are TGCGCCAGCAGCCCGGGAGTGGGCGGGGATGCCTACGAGCAGTACTTC.

The chain joins TRBV18 to TRBJ2-7, with 8 bases identical to TRBD1. Germline V gene data show CDR1 as KGHSH and CDR2 as LQKENI. The trim removed 4 bases at V and 5 bases at J, leaving 13 bases unmatched. This CDR3 comprises 16 residues. For the CDR3, the DNA is TGTGCCAGCTCACTCAACGGACAGGGACCCCAAGACGAGCAGTACTTC. Its protein product is CASSLNGQGPQDEQYF.

The chain recombines TRBV5-1 with TRBJ2-7; the D is unclear. The V end was cut by 4 bases, the J end by 0 bases, with 8 bases between. Germline assignment: CDR1 SGHRS and CDR2 YFSETQ. The CDR3 runs 13 residues. The CDR3 nucleotides read TGCGCCAGCAGCATAACCGGCTCCTACGAGCAGTACTTC. Residues: CASSITGSYEQYF.

This chain connects TRBV6-5 to TRBJ2-3; D perhaps matches TRBD2 (5 bases). The CDR3 totals 15 residues. CDR1 and CDR2 from the germline V gene are MNHEY and SVGAGI. V lost 2 bases and J 2 bases, leaving 11 bases between the germline ends. The CDR3 sequence: CASSYGLAITDTQYF. The CDR3 region has the DNA TGTGCCAGCAGTTACGGTTTAGCGATCACAGATACGCAGTATTTT.

The CDR3 DNA is TGTGCCAGCAGCCGCACCGGGGGGGAAGGTCAGCCCCAGCATTTT. The encoded protein is CASSRTGGEGQPQHF. The J gene is TRBJ1-5, the V gene TRBV7-9, with D perhaps TRBD1 (5 bases). Trimming removed 5 bases at V and 6 bases at J, with 17 bases between. The CDR3 is 15 amino acids. Germline assignment: CDR1 SEHNR and CDR2 FQNEAQ (reference sequence).

The chain uses TRBV6-5 and TRBJ1-1; TRBD1 aligns across 7 bases. The CDR3 spans 14 residues. The germline V gene has CDR1 MNHEY and CDR2 SVGAGI. The V segment lost 5 bases and the J segment 7 bases; nucleotides outside the gene matches: 10. This chain's CDR3 is CASSKADRRREAFF. Written as DNA, the CDR3 is TGTGCCAGCAGTAAAGCGGACAGGCGTCGTGAAGCTTTCTTT.

In its sample, this clone was seen once. V is TRBV10-3 and J is TRBJ2-7; 7 bases are a match to TRBD2. CDR3 length: 12 amino acids. After removal of 4 bases from V and 6 bases from J, the junction contained 3 bases not matched to a gene. Germline V gene sequence: CDR1 ENHRY, CDR2 SYGVKD. CDR3 coding DNA: TGTGCCATCAGTGGGGGGAGGGCCGAGCAGTACTTC. Protein sequence: CAISGGRAEQYF.

V and J are TRBV5-1 and TRBJ1-2; 8 positions agree with TRBD1. The germline gives CDR1 SGHRS, CDR2 YFSETQ. V trimming: 4 bases; J trimming: 3 bases; junction bases outside the gene matches: 2. CDR3 length equals 13 residues. CDR3 sequence (DNA): TGCGCCAGCAGCGCGGACAGGGACTATGGCTACACCTTC. Its protein is CASSADRDYGYTF.

V is TRBV19 and J is TRBJ1-2, with 7 bases matching TRBD1. This CDR3 contains 14 residues. The germline gives CDR1 LNHDA, CDR2 SQIVND (reference sequence). V shed 6 bases and J 8 bases; nucleotides not matched to a gene: 12. The CDR3 is CASSSAGAGGGYTF. For the CDR3, the DNA is TGTGCCAGTAGCTCGGCTGGGGCAGGGGGGGGCTACACCTTC.

The chain couples TRBV6-5 to TRBJ1-2, with TRBD1 as a possible D gene (6 bases). The germline V and J ends were trimmed by 4 bases and 8 bases, with 11 bases remaining between them. Germline V gives CDR1 MNHEY, CDR2 SVGAGI. This CDR3 region has 12 residues. CDR3 sequence (DNA): TGTGCCAGCAGTTCGCAGGGGCTAGGCTACACCTTC. Translated: CASSSQGLGYTF.

CDR3 amino acids: CSATDGYTF. In DNA, the CDR3 is TGCAGTGCTACAGATGGCTACACCTTC. The chain links TRBV20-1 to TRBJ1-2; D gene uncertain. In germline, CDR1 is DFQATT, CDR2 SNEGSKA (reference sequence). Trimming took off 4 bases at V and 6 bases at J, with 3 bases between the two ends. This CDR3 is 9 amino acids long.

The rearrangement joins TRBV5-6 to TRBJ1-2, with 9 positions matching TRBD1. Per the germline V gene, CDR1 is SGHDT and CDR2 is YYEEEE. The V gene end was trimmed by 5 bases and the J gene end by 10 bases; junction bases not matched to a gene: 12. This CDR3 is 14 amino acids long. CDR3 region: CASRSPGQGVYYTF. The CDR3 DNA sequence: TGTGCCAGCAGAAGTCCGGGACAGGGAGTGTACTACACCTTC.

This chain joins TRBV7-9 and TRBJ2-7, with TRBD2 as a possible D gene (6 bases). V gave up 6 bases and J gave up 4 bases, with 16 bases separating them. The CDR3 sequence is 14 residues long. Germline values: CDR1 SEHNR, CDR2 FQNEAQ (reference sequence). The CDR3 region is CASRRNSGGYEQYF. The CDR3 DNA reads TGTGCCAGCAGACGAAATAGCGGAGGGTACGAGCAGTACTTC.

The V call is TRBV5-1, the J call TRBJ1-4, with a tentative D call TRBD1 (5 bases). The germline V and J ends were trimmed by 4 bases and 8 bases, with 12 bases remaining between them. The CDR3 covers 13 residues. CDR1 is SGHRS and CDR2 is YFSETQ in the germline V gene. CDR3 protein: CASSRRGGEKLFF. DNA of the CDR3: TGCGCCAGCAGCAGAAGGGGAGGAGAAAAACTGTTTTTT.

CDR3 DNA: TGTGCCAGCAGTTATGGCGGGAGGGGAGAGCAGTTCTTC. This gives the protein CASSYGGRGEQFF. The chain combines TRBV6-5 with TRBJ2-1, with TRBD2 identical over 9 bases. Germline V lookup: CDR1 MNHEY, CDR2 SVGAGI. With V trimmed by 3 bases and J by 10 bases, 4 bases remained unmatched. CDR3 length equals 13 residues.

This clone is a singleton in its sample. The chain is built from TRBV29-1 and TRBJ2-5; D is possibly TRBD2 (6 bases). The end of the DNA fits TRBJ2-7 better, so the J call may be wrong. CDR3 length equals 12 residues. Per the germline V gene, CDR1 is SQVTM and CDR2 is ANQGSEA. CDR3 sequence reads: CSAGEPSYEQYF. In DNA form, the CDR3 reads TGCAGCGCGGGGGAGCCCTCCTACGAGCAGTACTTC.

This CDR3 reads CASSQRPGASDTQYF. The CDR3 nucleotides are TGCGCCAGCAGCCAGAGGCCTGGGGCGTCTGATACGCAGTATTTT. This chain links TRBV4-3 with TRBJ2-3, with D tentatively TRBD1 (5 bases). Per the germline V gene, CDR1 is LGHNA and CDR2 is YSLEER. V dropped 3 bases and J dropped 6 bases, with 16 bases sitting between them. This CDR3 has 15 residues.